This T cell receptor (beta chain) comes out of a study of T cells in Graves' hyperthyroidism and ophthalmopathy. General study findings and limits: Most clonotypes expanded in thyroid above 0.001 were likewise present in blood.

This clonotype was seen more than once but under ten times. What it binds is not known. Germline V CDR1 and CDR2: DFQATT, SNEGSKA (reference sequence). The CDR3 is 15 residues long. With V trimmed by 4 bases and J by 4 bases, 9 bases remained unmatched. TCR beta CDR3 sequences were amplified from RNA transcripts. HTBI primers drove first-round RT-PCR of the TCR CDR3. TCRdb reprocessed the multiplex PCR reads via MiXCR and lists one record per CDR3 protein. The table shows 140,000 or so distinct CDR3 sequences, with 22% occurring only once. Hyperthyroidism patients were newly diagnosed, had disease duration under 2 months, and were aged 18 to 65 years.

The source of this sequence is a woman aged 45-59 years with Graves' hyperthyroidism that later progressed to Graves' ophthalmopathy. This chain uses TRBV20-1 with TRBJ1-2; TRBD1 agrees at 10 bases. Sequencing used blood. CDR3 sequence (DNA): TGCAGTGCTAAGGAGACAGGGGGCGCCAGCTATGGCTACACCTTC. Its protein product is CSAKETGGASYGYTF.